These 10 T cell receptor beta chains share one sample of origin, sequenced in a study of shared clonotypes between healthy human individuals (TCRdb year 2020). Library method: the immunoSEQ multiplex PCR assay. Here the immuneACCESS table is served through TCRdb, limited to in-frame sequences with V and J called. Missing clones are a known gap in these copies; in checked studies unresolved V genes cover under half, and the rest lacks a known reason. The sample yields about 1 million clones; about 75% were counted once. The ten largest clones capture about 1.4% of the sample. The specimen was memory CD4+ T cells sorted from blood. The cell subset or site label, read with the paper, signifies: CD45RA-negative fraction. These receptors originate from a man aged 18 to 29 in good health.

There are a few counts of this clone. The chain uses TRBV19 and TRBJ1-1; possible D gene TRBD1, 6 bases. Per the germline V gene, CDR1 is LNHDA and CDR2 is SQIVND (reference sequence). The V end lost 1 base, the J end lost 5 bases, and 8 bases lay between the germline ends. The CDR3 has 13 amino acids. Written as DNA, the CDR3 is TGTGCCAGTAGTATAGCAGGGGTTACTGAAGCTTTCTTT. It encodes CASSIAGVTEAFF.

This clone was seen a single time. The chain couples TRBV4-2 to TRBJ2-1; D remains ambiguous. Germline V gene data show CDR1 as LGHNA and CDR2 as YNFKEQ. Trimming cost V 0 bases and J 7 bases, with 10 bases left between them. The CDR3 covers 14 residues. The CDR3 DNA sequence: TGTGCCAGCAGCCAAGAGGAAAGTCGAAATGAGCAGTTCTTC. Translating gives CASSQEESRNEQFF.

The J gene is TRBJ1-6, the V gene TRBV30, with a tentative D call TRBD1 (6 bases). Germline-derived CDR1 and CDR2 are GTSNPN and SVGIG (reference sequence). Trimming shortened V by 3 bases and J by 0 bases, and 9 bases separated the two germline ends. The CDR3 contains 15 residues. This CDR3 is CAWRTGTSYNSPLHF. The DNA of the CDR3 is TGTGCCTGGAGAACAGGGACCTCCTATAATTCACCCCTCCACTTT.

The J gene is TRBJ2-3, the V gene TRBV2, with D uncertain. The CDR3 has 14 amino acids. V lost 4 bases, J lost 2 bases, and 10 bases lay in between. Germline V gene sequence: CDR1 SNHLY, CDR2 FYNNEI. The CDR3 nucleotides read TGTGCCAGCAGTGCCGTCTTAACCACAGATACGCAGTATTTT. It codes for CASSAVLTTDTQYF.

The CDR3 region has the DNA TGTGCCAGCAGCCGAATACAGGGGGATTTGGAAAAACTGTTTTTT. It translates to CASSRIQGDLEKLFF. The gene calls are TRBV5-6 and TRBJ1-4, with TRBD1 matching 8 bases. Germline CDR1 SGHDT, CDR2 YYEEEE. The CDR3 extends over 15 amino acids. V trimming: 4 bases; J trimming: 8 bases; junction bases outside the gene matches: 10. The full variable domain, in which reference TRBV5-6 and TRBJ1-4 provide the parts outside the CDR3, is DAGVTQSPTHLIKTRGQQVTLRCSPKSGHDTVSWYQQALGQGPQFIFQYYEEEERQRGNFPDRFSGHQFPNYSSELNVNALLLGDSALYLCASSRIQGDLEKLFFGSGTQLSVL.

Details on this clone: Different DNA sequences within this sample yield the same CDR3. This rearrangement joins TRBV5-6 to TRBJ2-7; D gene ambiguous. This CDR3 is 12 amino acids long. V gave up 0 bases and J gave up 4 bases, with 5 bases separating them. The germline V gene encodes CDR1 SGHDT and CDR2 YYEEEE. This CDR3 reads CASSLERYEQYF. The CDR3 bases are TGTGCCAGCAGCTTGGAACGTTACGAGCAGTACTTC.

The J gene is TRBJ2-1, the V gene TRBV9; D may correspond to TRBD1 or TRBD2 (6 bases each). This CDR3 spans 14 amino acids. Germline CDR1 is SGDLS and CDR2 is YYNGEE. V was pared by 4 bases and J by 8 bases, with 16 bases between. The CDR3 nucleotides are TGTGCCAGCAGCCTCAACCCGAGGGGGGATGAGCAGTTCTTC. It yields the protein CASSLNPRGDEQFF.

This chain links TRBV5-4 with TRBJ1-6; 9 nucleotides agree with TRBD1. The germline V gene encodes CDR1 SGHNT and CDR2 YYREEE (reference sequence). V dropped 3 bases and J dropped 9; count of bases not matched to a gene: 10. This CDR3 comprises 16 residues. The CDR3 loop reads CASSSKQGAKSSPLHF. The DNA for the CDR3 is TGTGCCAGCAGCTCGAAACAGGGGGCTAAGAGTTCACCCCTCCACTTT.

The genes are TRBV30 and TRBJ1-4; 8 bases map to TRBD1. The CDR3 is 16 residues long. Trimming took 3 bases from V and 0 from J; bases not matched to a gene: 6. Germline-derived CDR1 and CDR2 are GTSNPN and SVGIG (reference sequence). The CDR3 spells CAWRGRGLATNEKLFF. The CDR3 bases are TGTGCCTGGAGAGGCAGGGGGCTTGCAACTAATGAAAAACTGTTTTTT.

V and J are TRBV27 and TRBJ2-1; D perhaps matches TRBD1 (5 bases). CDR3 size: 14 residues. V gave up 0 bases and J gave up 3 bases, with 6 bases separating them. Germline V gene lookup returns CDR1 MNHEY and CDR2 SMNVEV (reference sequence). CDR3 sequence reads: CASSLSGLYNEQFF. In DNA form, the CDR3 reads TGTGCCAGCAGTTTATCGGGGCTCTACAATGAGCAGTTCTTC.